This entry lists 29 T cell receptor beta chains sequenced from one sample in a study of tumor and adjacent non-tumor tissue in lung cancer (dated 2018 in TCRdb). The library was obtained by multiplex PCR. The sequencer was an Illumina HiSeq 2500. TCRbeta libraries were built by three rounds of nested PCR using primers (Table S4), following protocols modified from ARM-PCR. TCRdb passed the public sequencing reads through fastp at Q25 and MiXCR, retaining productive beta sequences. Rows with a matching CDR3 protein are joined into one entry that keeps the most common DNA and genes. Present in this sample are 80,000 or so distinct CDR3 sequences, about four fifths of which were seen just once. The ten largest clones capture 45% to 55% of the sample. RNA was isolated from bulk unsorted tissue, and RNA quality was assessed with a NanoDrop ND-1000 and an Agilent 2100. Distant non-tumor tissue taken more than 3 cm from the tumor edge was used as the normal lung sample.

Material for sequencing was distant non-tumor lung tissue. Every receptor here comes from a man aged 60 to 75 with non-small cell lung cancer.

Of note for this clonotype: A read error may produce the germline difference seen at one junction end. The V call is TRBV12-3 or TRBV12-4, the J call TRBJ2-5; no clear D. The CDR3 totals 13 residues. The CDR3 nucleotides are TGTGCGAGCAGTCTAAGTCCAGTGGAGACCCAGTACTTC. Amino acid sequence: CASSLSPVETQYF.

Notes on this clonotype: Compared with germline, one end of the junction differs, possibly owing to a read error. The chain recombines TRBV11-2 with TRBJ1-6; maybe TRBD1 (6 bases). CDR1 is SGHAT, CDR2 FQNNGV, per germline. The CDR3 is made up of 15 amino acids. The CDR3 DNA reads TGTGCTAACAGCTTAGGAGGGGACAATAATTCACCCATCCACTTT. This codes for CANSLGGDNNSPIHF.

Concerning this clonotype itself: Lacking the conserved final phenylalanine or tryptophan, this CDR3 likely reflects a read error. The gene calls are TRBV20-1 and TRBJ2-1, with D possibly TRBD2 on 6 matching bases. V lost 1 base to trimming and J lost 6 bases, with 16 bases between them. The CDR3 is 15 residues long. Germline CDR1 is DFQATT and CDR2 is SNEGSKA (reference sequence). The CDR3 nucleotides are TGCAGTGCTAGAGGAACTAGCCGTGTAGCCAATGAGCAGTTCTTA. It yields the protein CSARGTSRVANEQFL.

Of note for this clonotype: Sequence at one end of the junction differs from germline and may be a read error. V and J are TRBV28 and TRBJ1-5; D is perhaps TRBD1 (6 bases). The length of the CDR3 is 16 residues. Germline V gene data show CDR1 as MDHEN and CDR2 as SYDVKM. The chain's CDR3 is CASPPRQADVNQAQHF. CDR3 DNA sequence: TGTGCCAGCCCTCCCCGACAGGCAGACGTAAATCAGGCCCAGCATTTT.

The CDR3 here is CTSGNAGVTRYEQYF. For the CDR3, the DNA is TGTACTAGCGGCAATGCGGGAGTCACTCGCTACGAGCAGTACTTC. V gene TRBV6-5 combines with J gene TRBJ2-7, with TRBD2 matching 8 bases. There are 15 residues in the CDR3. Germline lookup yields CDR1 MNHEY and CDR2 SVGAGI.

The V call is TRBV28, the J call TRBJ2-7, with D tentatively TRBD2 (6 bases). Per germline, CDR1 MDHEN and CDR2 SYDVKM. The CDR3 totals 14 residues. Trimming took 7 bases from V and 2 from J, leaving 15 bases between them. CDR3 DNA: TGTGCCAGCACTTTTAGCGGTAGGCCCTACGAGCAGTACTTC. It is translated as CASTFSGRPYEQYF.

The genes are TRBV11-2 and TRBJ2-3, with TRBD2 matching 11 bases. The germline gives CDR1 SGHAT, CDR2 FQNNGV. The V gene end was trimmed by 7 bases and the J gene end by 14 bases; junction bases not matched to a gene: 14. The CDR3 extends over 14 amino acids. In DNA, the CDR3 is TGTGCCAGCATTTTTCTAGCGGGGGGCGTTCAGCGGTATTTT. Its translation is CASIFLAGGVQRYF.

This sequence joins TRBV7-9 and TRBJ2-1, with D unclear. Germline V lookup: CDR1 SEHNR, CDR2 FQNEAQ (reference sequence). V lost 3 bases, J lost 9 bases, and 15 bases lay in between. This CDR3 region has 14 residues. The CDR3 DNA reads TGTGCCAGCAGCTTGGCCGGTATTACACGTGAGCAGTTCTTC. It codes for CASSLAGITREQFF.

In its sample, this clonotype was seen many times. The chain combines TRBV20-1 with TRBJ2-5, with 8 nucleotides matching TRBD2. The J segment lost 1 base and the V segment lost 0 bases, leaving 4 bases of the junction unmatched. Germline CDR1 reads DFQATT; CDR2 reads SNEGSKA (reference sequence). The CDR3 has 15 residues. The CDR3 here is CSARELRGAQETQYF. CDR3 nucleotides: TGCAGTGCTAGAGAGTTGCGGGGGGCCCAAGAGACCCAGTACTTC.

This clonotype appeared a single time. Compared with germline, one end of the junction differs, possibly owing to a read error. The chain recombines TRBV11-2 with TRBJ2-5; 8 nucleotides match TRBD2. Germline loops: CDR1 SGHAT, CDR2 FQNNGV. CDR3 length: 16 residues. The CDR3 is CASSYTTGGPMETQYF. CDR3 nucleotides: TGTGCCAGCAGCTACACAACGGGGGGGCCAATGGAGACCCAGTACTTT.

Concerning this clonotype: Compared with germline, one end of the junction differs, possibly owing to a read error. The rearrangement joins TRBV12-3 or TRBV12-4 to TRBJ1-1; 8 nucleotides match TRBD1. The CDR3 is 17 residues long. CDR3 amino acids: CASSITTTGDTNTEAFF. CDR3 DNA sequence: TGTGCCAGCAGCATAACTACGACAGGGGACACGAACACTGAAGCATTCTTT.

About this clonotype: Its ends do not fully match the called genes, so a read error is possible. V usage is TRBV20-1 and J usage is TRBJ2-1; the D gene is possibly TRBD2 (6 bases). In germline, CDR1 is DFQATT, CDR2 SNEGSKA (reference sequence). This CDR3 is 14 amino acids long. The CDR3 bases are TGTAGTGCCGAAAGCAGGAGGGTCCTCAATGAGCAGTTCTTC. Its translation: CSAESRRVLNEQFF.

This chain links TRBV28 with TRBJ1-6; D possibly corresponds to TRBD1 (5 bases). The germline gives CDR1 MDHEN, CDR2 SYDVKM. The CDR3 is made up of 15 amino acids. Trimming removed 2 bases at V and 9 bases at J, with 14 bases between. This CDR3 reads CASSLMGRGVSPLHF. CDR3 bases: TGTGCCAGCAGTTTAATGGGACGGGGTGTTTCACCCCTCCACTTT.

This clonotype was counted ten times or more. V is TRBV20-1 and J is TRBJ2-1; D is undetermined. CDR3 length equals 12 residues. Germline V gene sequence: CDR1 DFQATT, CDR2 SNEGSKA (reference sequence). Trimming stripped 6 bases from V and 10 bases from J, with 16 bases between. The CDR3 nucleotides read TGCAGTGCCCATCCAAAGGGCGTAGAGCAGTTCTTC. This gives the protein CSAHPKGVEQFF.

This clonotype ranks as medium-sized. The chain uses TRBV11-2 and TRBJ1-2; D possibly corresponds to TRBD1 (6 bases). The CDR3 totals 15 residues. The germline V gene encodes CDR1 SGHAT and CDR2 FQNNGV. Trimming shortened V by 4 bases and J by 8 bases, and 20 bases separated the two germline ends. The CDR3 DNA sequence: TGTGCCAGCAGCTCCCTTGGGGGCGGAGCCTTCGGCTACACCTTC. Translated: CASSSLGGGAFGYTF.

As to this clonotype: Since no conserved phenylalanine or tryptophan closes the CDR3, a read error is the likely cause. CDR3 nucleotides: TGCAGTGCTACCCACCTAGAGACCCAGTACATC. Translating gives CSATHLETQYI. This chain joins TRBV20-1 and TRBJ2-5; no reliable D call. Germline CDR1 reads DFQATT; CDR2 reads SNEGSKA (reference sequence). V lost 4 bases, J lost 4 bases, and 7 bases lay in between. This CDR3 has 11 amino acids.

This chain connects TRBV7-9 to TRBJ1-3, with 7 bases identical to TRBD1. The CDR3 sequence is 14 residues long. J was trimmed by 2 bases and V by 5 bases; bases with no gene match: 3. CDR1 and CDR2 (germline): SEHNR, FQNEAQ (reference sequence). CDR3 residues: CASSPGTAGNTIYF. The CDR3 coding sequence is TGTGCCAGCAGCCCCGGGACAGCTGGAAACACCATATATTTT.

Comment on this clonotype: Since no conserved phenylalanine or tryptophan closes the CDR3, a read error is the likely cause. The chain recombines TRBV11-2 with TRBJ1-4; 7 nucleotides agree with TRBD1. The CDR3 totals 13 residues. CDR1 SGHAT and CDR2 FQNNGV come from the germline V gene. CDR3 sequence: CVSSLYIGGGLFS. As DNA, the CDR3 is TGTGTCAGCAGCTTATATATAGGGGGCGGACTGTTTTCT.

This clonotype appeared a single time. The chain links TRBV11-2 to TRBJ2-6; D is uncertain. V was pared by 9 bases and J by 9 bases, with 18 bases between. Germline V gene lookup returns CDR1 SGHAT and CDR2 FQNNGV. CDR3 length: 14 amino acids. The DNA of the CDR3 is TGTGCCAGTGGTCCTATCTCTGGGATCAACGTCCTGACTTTC. Its protein product is CASGPISGINVLTF.

The rearrangement links TRBV11-1 to TRBJ2-2; tentatively, D is TRBD1 (5 bases). The V and J ends lost 5 bases and 4 bases respectively, with 14 bases between them. The CDR3 is made up of 15 amino acids. CDR1 and CDR2 (germline): SGHAT, FQDESV (reference sequence). The CDR3 region is CASSLSAGITGELFF. DNA of the CDR3: TGTGCCAGCAGCCTAAGTGCAGGGATCACCGGGGAGCTGTTTTTT.

About this clonotype: A read error may produce the germline difference seen at one junction end. The CDR3 here is CASGLEGRGSIYGYTF. The CDR3 coding sequence is TGTGCCAGCGGCTTAGAGGGACGAGGGAGCATCTATGGCTACACCTTC. J is TRBJ1-2 and V is TRBV11-3, with D maybe TRBD1 (5 bases). This CDR3 region has 16 residues. Germline lookup yields CDR1 SGHNT and CDR2 YENEEA.

The rearrangement links TRBV5-4 to TRBJ2-7; D possibly corresponds to TRBD2 (5 bases). The germline V gene encodes CDR1 SGHNT and CDR2 YYREEE (reference sequence). The germline V and J ends were trimmed by 2 bases and 5 bases, with 14 bases remaining between them. The CDR3 has 14 amino acids. This CDR3 is CASSLAEGAHEQYF. The CDR3 coding sequence is TGTGCCAGCAGCTTAGCGGAAGGAGCCCACGAGCAGTACTTC.

With respect to this clonotype: This may stem from a read error, because a much larger clone lies one nucleotide away. V gene TRBV6-1 combines with J gene TRBJ2-7, with D possibly matching TRBD2 (5 bases). The CDR3 has 15 residues. The germline V gene has CDR1 MNHNS and CDR2 SASEGT. Trimming took 7 bases from V and 0 from J, leaving 16 bases between them. The CDR3 loop is CASISYSASSYEQYF. CDR3 bases: TGTGCCAGCATCTCTTATAGCGCCAGCTCCTACGAGCAGTACTTC.

Regarding this clonotype: This sequence may be a read error, since a much larger clone differs from it by one base. The chain combines TRBV6-2 or TRBV6-3 with TRBJ1-1, with a possible D match to TRBD1 (5 bases). CDR3 length equals 14 residues. Germline V gene lookup returns CDR1 MNHEY and CDR2 SVGEGT. The CDR3 bases are TGTGCCAACAGTTACTACGGGGGGGGCACTGAAGCTTTCTTT. Translated: CANSYYGGGTEAFF.

The rearrangement uses TRBV11-2 and TRBJ1-1; perhaps TRBD1 as D (5 bases). Germline CDR1 SGHAT, CDR2 FQNNGV. This CDR3 spans 14 amino acids. Trimming took off 1 base at V and 11 bases at J, with 17 bases between the two ends. DNA for the CDR3: TGTGCCAGCAGCTTAGGAGGGGCTCGAGTTGAGGCTTTCTTT. Its protein product is CASSLGGARVEAFF.

In its sample, this clonotype was seen once. The germline gene is not matched at one end of the junction; a read error may be the cause. The J gene is TRBJ2-2, the V gene TRBV11-2; D is undetermined. The V gene's germline CDR1 is SGHAT and CDR2 FQNNGV. CDR3 length equals 18 residues. The CDR3 here is CVSSIWGWVDGNTGELFF. For the CDR3, the DNA is TGTGTCAGCAGCATATGGGGTTGGGTGGATGGGAACACCGGGGAGCTGTTTTTT.

Concerning this clonotype: Germline and junction disagree at one end, which may indicate a read error. The V gene is TRBV5-4, the J gene TRBJ2-3, with D perhaps TRBD2 (6 bases). The V gene's germline CDR1 is SGHNT and CDR2 YYREEE (reference sequence). The CDR3 sequence is 17 residues long. The CDR3 nucleotides read TGTGCCAGCAGCAAGGATATTATAAGAACTAGCACAGATATGCAGTATTTT. This encodes CASSKDIIRTSTDMQYF.

This clonotype was observed a handful of times. A read error is possible here, since a much larger clone lies one base away. The gene calls are TRBV20-1 and TRBJ1-2, with D maybe TRBD1 (5 bases). Germline CDR1 and CDR2: DFQATT and SNEGSKA (reference sequence). V dropped 0 bases and J dropped 8 bases, with 13 bases sitting between them. This CDR3 region has 13 residues. The CDR3 coding sequence is TGCAGTGCTAGAGATCAGGTGGCAGGGGGCTACACCTTC. As protein: CSARDQVAGGYTF.

This sequence joins TRBV12-3 or TRBV12-4 and TRBJ2-5; the match to TRBD1 covers 12 bases. This CDR3 comprises 24 residues. V lost 5 bases and J lost 2; bases outside the gene matches: 30. The CDR3 nucleotides are TGTGCCAGCAGTCTGGTTAGAGGGACAGGGGGCGAACTGGTGGGAGGGCACACTCAAGAGACCCAGTACTTC. Encoded protein: CASSLVRGTGGELVGGHTQETQYF.